The present T cell receptor beta chain was sequenced within a study of T cells after yellow fever vaccination. The CDR3 is made up of 14 amino acids. Per the germline V gene, CDR1 is DFQATT and CDR2 is SNEGSKA (reference sequence). With V trimmed by 7 bases and J by 2 bases, 9 bases remained unmatched. TCRdb re-called the 5' RACE reads through MiXCR, storing one row per CDR3 protein. The table lists around 140,000 distinct CDR3 sequences, 5% to 7.5% of them singletons, with approximately 0.59% in the top ten. This chain connects TRBV20-1 to TRBJ2-5; 8 bases match TRBD1. This receptor was obtained from a man younger than 45 who received the YFV17D yellow fever vaccine. The sample in question was CD4+ T cells sorted from PBMCs, obtained 10 days after the yellow fever booster vaccination. The CDR3 region is CSGDRTGSQETQYF. CDR3 DNA: TGCAGTGGGGACCGGACAGGGTCACAAGAGACCCAGTACTTC.